The sequence of this TCR beta chain was determined in a study of shared T cell receptors in the human thymus. Germline CDR1 and CDR2: LGHNA and YSLEER. The V end lost 0 bases, the J end lost 1 base, and 10 bases lay between the germline ends. The CDR3 is 16 amino acids. TCRdb's table, derived via immunoSEQ multiplex PCR, lists solely in-frame clones and lacks some. The table records under 700,000 clones, about 80% of them present only once. The data also belong to a second study, concerning human thymus T cells. That report notes: Having surgery to correct congenital heart defects, healthy Finnish infants acted as the donors. The source of the thymus tissue was resections taken during corrective heart surgery. In thymic and blood repertoires alike, V and J usage looked biased. The related literature has documented a marked overlap of thymic repertoires among unrelated individuals.

The rearrangement uses TRBV4-3 and TRBJ1-3; a weak D match, TRBD1 (5 bases). This TCR came from a boy younger than two with a congenital heart defect. Sequenced sample: thymocytes. CDR3: CASSQDSGGSGNTIYF. CDR3 in DNA: TGCGCCAGCAGCCAAGATTCTGGGGGGTCTGGAAACACCATATATTTT.